This T cell receptor beta chain stems from a study of blood T cells in healthy people across ages. Study in general: When template switching was applied, about one barcoded beta molecule was captured per two T cells. Points from the study as a whole: Relative to aged donors, long-lived donors carried more naive CD4+ cells and displayed higher diversity. Per million T cells, the diversity of TCR beta decreased roughly linearly as age advanced.

Comments on this clonotype: Its antigen is as yet unknown.

There were at least 5.5 micrograms of total RNA extracted from every sample. V gave up 6 bases and J gave up 1 base; unmatched junction bases: 3. The CDR3 length is 14 residues. Germline values: CDR1 LGHDT, CDR2 YNNKEL (reference sequence). With a J-beta primer mix and a sample-barcoded 5' primer, a second PCR ran about 7 to 11 cycles. MiXCR was run by TCRdb on the 5' RACE reads, yielding one entry per CDR3 protein. The top ten clones hold roughly 8.2% of a sample with fewer than 1.5 million distinct CDR3 sequences, around two fifths of them seen once. Source material: blood. This receptor was taken from a woman aged 18 to 35 in good health. The chain carries TRBV3-1 and TRBJ2-3; TRBD1 agrees at 8 bases. In nucleotides, the CDR3 is TGTGCCAGCAGGGACAGGGCCGGCACAGATACGCAGTATTTT. It is translated as CASRDRAGTDTQYF.